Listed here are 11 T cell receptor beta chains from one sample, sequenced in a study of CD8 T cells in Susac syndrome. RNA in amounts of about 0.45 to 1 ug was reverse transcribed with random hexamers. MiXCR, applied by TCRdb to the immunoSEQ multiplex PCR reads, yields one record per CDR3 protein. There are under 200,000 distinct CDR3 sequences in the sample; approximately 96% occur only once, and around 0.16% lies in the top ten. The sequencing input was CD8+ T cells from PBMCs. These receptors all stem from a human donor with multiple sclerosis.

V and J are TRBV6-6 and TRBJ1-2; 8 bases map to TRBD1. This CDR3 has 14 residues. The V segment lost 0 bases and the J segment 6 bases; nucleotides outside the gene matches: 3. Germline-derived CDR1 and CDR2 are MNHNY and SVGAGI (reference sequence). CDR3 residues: CASSYSATGDGYTF. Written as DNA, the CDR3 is TGTGCCAGCAGTTACTCAGCGACAGGGGATGGCTACACCTTC.

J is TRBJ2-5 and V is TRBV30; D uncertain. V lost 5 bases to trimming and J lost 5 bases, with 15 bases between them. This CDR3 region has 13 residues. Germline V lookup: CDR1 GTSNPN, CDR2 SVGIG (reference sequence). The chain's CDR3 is CAWDPLGWETQYF. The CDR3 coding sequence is TGTGCCTGGGACCCCCTAGGGTGGGAGACCCAGTACTTC.

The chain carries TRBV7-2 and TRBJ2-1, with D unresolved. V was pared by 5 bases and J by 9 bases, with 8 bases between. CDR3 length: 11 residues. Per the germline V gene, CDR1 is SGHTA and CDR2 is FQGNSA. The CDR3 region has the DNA TGTGCCAGCAGCCCTAGGGTTGAGCAGTTCTTC. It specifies CASSPRVEQFF.

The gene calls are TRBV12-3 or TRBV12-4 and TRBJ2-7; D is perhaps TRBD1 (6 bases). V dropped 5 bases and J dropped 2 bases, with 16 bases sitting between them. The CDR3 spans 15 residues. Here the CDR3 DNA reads TGTGCCAGCAGTCCCCACGGGACACATCCCTACGAGCAGTACTTC. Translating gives CASSPHGTHPYEQYF.

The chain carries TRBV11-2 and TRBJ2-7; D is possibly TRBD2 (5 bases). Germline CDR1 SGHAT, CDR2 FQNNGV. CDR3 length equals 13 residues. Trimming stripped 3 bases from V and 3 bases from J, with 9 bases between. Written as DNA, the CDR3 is TGTGCCAGCAGCTTTGGGGAGTTCTACGAGCAGTACTTC. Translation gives CASSFGEFYEQYF.

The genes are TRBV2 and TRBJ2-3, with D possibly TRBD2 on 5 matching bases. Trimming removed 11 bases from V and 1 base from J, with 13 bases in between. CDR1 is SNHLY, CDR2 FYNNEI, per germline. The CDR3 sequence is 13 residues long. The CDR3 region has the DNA TGTGCCCAGACGGGAATCCGCACAGATACGCAGTATTTT. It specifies CAQTGIRTDTQYF.

CDR3 amino acids: CASSLGSRAFF. As DNA, the CDR3 is TGCGCCAGCAGCTTGGGATCCCGAGCTTTCTTT. This sequence joins TRBV5-1 and TRBJ1-1; D unresolved. The CDR3 has 11 amino acids. Trimming took off 0 bases at V and 10 bases at J, with 7 bases between the two ends. CDR1 is SGHRS, CDR2 YFSETQ, per germline. Full variable domain (missing parts from reference TRBV5-1 and TRBJ1-1): KAGVTQTPRYLIKTRGQQVTLSCSPISGHRSVSWYQQTPGQGLQFLFEYFSETQRNKGNFPGRFSGRQFSNSRSEMNVSTLELGDSALYLCASSLGSRAFFGQGTRLTVV.

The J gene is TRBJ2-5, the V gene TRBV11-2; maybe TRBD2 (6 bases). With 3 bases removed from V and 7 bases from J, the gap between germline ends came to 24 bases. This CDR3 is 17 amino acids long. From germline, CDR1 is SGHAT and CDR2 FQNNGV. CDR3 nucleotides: TGTGCCAGCAGCTTGGGACCAGGGTCTCCAGAAGCGGGGACCCAGTACTTC. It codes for CASSLGPGSPEAGTQYF.

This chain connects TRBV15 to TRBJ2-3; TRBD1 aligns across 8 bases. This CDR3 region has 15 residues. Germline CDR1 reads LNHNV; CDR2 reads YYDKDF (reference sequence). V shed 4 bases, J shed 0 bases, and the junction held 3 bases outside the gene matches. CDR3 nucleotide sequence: TGTGCCACCAGCATACGGGACAGGAGCACAGATACGCAGTATTTT. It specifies CATSIRDRSTDTQYF.

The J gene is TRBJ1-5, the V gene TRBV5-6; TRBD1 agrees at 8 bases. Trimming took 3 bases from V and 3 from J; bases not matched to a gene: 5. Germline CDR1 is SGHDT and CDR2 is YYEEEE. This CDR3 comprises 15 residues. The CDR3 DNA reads TGTGCCAGCAGCTCAACCCAGGGGGCCAATCAGCCCCAGCATTTT. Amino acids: CASSSTQGANQPQHF. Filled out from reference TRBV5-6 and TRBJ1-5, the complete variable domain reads DAGVTQSPTHLIKTRGQQVTLRCSPKSGHDTVSWYQQALGQGPQFIFQYYEEEERQRGNFPDRFSGHQFPNYSSELNVNALLLGDSALYLCASSSTQGANQPQHFGDGTRLSIL.

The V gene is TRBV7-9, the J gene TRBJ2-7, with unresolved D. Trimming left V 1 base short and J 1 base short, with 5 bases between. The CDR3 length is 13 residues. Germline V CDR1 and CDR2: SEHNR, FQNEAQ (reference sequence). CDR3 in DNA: TGTGCCAGCAGCTTAGTCCGGTCCTACGAGCAGTACTTC. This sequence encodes CASSLVRSYEQYF.